The TCR beta chain under discussion was sequenced for a study of OX40 agonist ivuxolimab in advanced cancers. Broadly, across the study: Ivuxolimab was a fully human IgG2 agonistic monoclonal antibody targeting the costimulatory receptor OX40 (CD134). Patients were allowed to have had prior anti-PD-1, anti-PD-L1 or anti-CTLA-4 therapy, and 40% to 45% of the dose-escalation patients had previously received checkpoint inhibitors. Intravenous ivuxolimab was administered to patients every 2 weeks at six dose levels: 0.01, 0.1, 0.3, 1.5, 3 and 10 mg/kg. Of the 50 or so patients in dose escalation, about 20 had hepatocellular carcinoma, around 15 had melanoma, 9 had renal cell carcinoma and 9 had head and neck cancer. Partial responses occurred in three dose-escalation patients: two with cutaneous melanoma and one with hepatocellular carcinoma. In the dose-escalation cohort, nearly 85% of patients were male, and the mean age was 60 years with a range of about 20 to 79. The purpose of peripheral TCRbeta sequencing was to test whether ivuxolimab changed TCR sequence diversity and led to clonal T-cell expansion. The monotherapy dose-escalation portion (N of about 52 patients) of the phase I ivuxolimab trial is reported in the paper.

The CDR3 goes from the cysteine to the phenylalanine over 9 residues. Of all the DNA, just the CDR3 is kept, 27 bases in frame from base 1. The CDR1 and CDR2 encoded by the germline V gene are SQVTM and ANQGSEA. The trim is 5 bases for V and 10 bases for J, with a gap of 6 bases between the germline ends. Results the study describes overall, beyond this receptor: Clonal expansion of both CD4+ and CD8+ blood T cells was observed from baseline to week 6 at doses 0.1 to 3.0 mg/kg. The antigen specificity of the clonally expanded peripheral T cells was not determined. Low levels of normalized T-cell clonal expansion were also seen in some nonresponding patients. In the 0.1-3.0 mg/kg groups, partial responders were among the patients with the lowest normalized peripheral clonal expansion, particularly in CD8+ T cells. After ivuxolimab, more expanded clones were found on average in CD8+ T cells than in CD4+ T cells.

Genomic DNA was extracted from sorted cells for sequencing of the TCRbeta CDR3 region. The immunoSEQ Assay was used to sequence the TCRbeta CDR3 regions. The immuneACCESS repertoire file appears here via TCRdb, limited to in-frame rearrangements. These files lack a portion of the clones; in checked studies, under half of the deficit traces to unresolved V genes, and the cause of the others is not known. The sample table lists tens of thousands of clones, more than 75% of them with a count of one. The top ten constitute roughly 31% of the sample. Patients with a history of autoimmune disease or receiving systemic immunosuppression were excluded from the trial. Peripheral blood for TCR sequencing was drawn from every dose cohort at baseline, at cycle 4 day 1 and at cycle 7 day 1. Samples were obtained from an open-label, multicenter, first-in-human phase I dose-escalation trial of ivuxolimab. Adults with locally advanced or metastatic head and neck squamous cell, hepatocellular, melanoma or renal cell carcinoma were enrolled in the trial. Before TCR sequencing, CD4+ T cells and CD8+ T cells from peripheral blood were sorted into separate populations.

To note about this clone: What this receptor recognizes is not known. Within one base of it there is no much larger clone, and no base qualities were kept.

This TCR came from an adult with an advanced solid tumor such as melanoma, head and neck, liver or kidney cancer. Material: CD4+ or CD8+ T cells sorted from blood, obtained in a trial of the OX40 agonist ivuxolimab. The chain is assembled from TRBV29-1 and TRBJ2-1; the D gene remains uncertain. In nucleotides, the sequence is TGCAGCGTTCTGAGGGAGCAGTTCTTC. It translates to CSVLREQFF.